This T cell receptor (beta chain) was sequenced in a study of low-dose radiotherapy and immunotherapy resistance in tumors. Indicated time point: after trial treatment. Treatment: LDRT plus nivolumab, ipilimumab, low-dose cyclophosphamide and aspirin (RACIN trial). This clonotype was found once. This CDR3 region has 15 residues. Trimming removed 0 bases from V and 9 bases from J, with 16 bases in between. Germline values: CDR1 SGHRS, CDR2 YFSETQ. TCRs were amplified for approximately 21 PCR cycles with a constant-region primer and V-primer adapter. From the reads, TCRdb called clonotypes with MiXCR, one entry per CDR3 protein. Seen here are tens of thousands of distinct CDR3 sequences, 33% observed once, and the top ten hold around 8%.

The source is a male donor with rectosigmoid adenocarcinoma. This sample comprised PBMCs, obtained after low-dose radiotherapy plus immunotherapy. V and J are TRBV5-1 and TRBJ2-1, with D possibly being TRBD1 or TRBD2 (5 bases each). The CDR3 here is CASSLGGGPQGEQFF. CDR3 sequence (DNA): TGCGCCAGCAGCTTGGGTGGCGGGCCCCAGGGTGAGCAGTTCTTC.